The text below deals with one T cell receptor (beta chain). Its antigen is as yet unknown. Produced via immunoSEQ multiplex PCR; TCRdb's table is partial and in-frame only. The profile shows approximately 220,000 clones, roughly 83% of them singletons. This entry comes from a study of cytomegalovirus exposure and HLA in healthy donors. Germline V lookup: CDR1 SNHLY, CDR2 FYNNEI. The CDR3 length is 16 residues. Trimming took 2 bases from V and 3 from J, leaving 16 bases between them. Points from the study as a whole: TCR sequences were mostly rare, though some public TCRs occurred in many donors. Among the CMV-associated chains, three were confirmed in vitro as specific for CMV antigens.

The sample consisted of PBMCs. This chain links TRBV2 with TRBJ1-2, with D perhaps TRBD1 (5 bases). This TCR was sampled from a woman aged 25 to 45 in good health and CMV-seropositive. CDR3 region: CASSEQTAELDYGYTF. CDR3 nucleotide sequence: TGTGCCAGCAGTGAACAGACAGCGGAATTAGACTATGGCTACACCTTC.